This TCR beta chain is drawn from a study of blood T cell repertoires in COVID-19. Clones were sequenced by immunoSEQ multiplex PCR, and TCRdb holds only the in-frame ones, with some missing. The table shows about 170,000 clones, with under 95% occurring only once. In germline, CDR1 is GTSNPN, CDR2 SVGIG (reference sequence). The ends lost 1 base at V and 2 bases at J; junction bases unmatched: 2. The CDR3 covers 13 residues. This sequence originates from a man younger than 30 with COVID-19, enrolled during active disease. The chain carries TRBV30 and TRBJ2-7; 7 bases are a match to TRBD2. The sequenced sample consisted of peripheral blood. CDR3 amino acids: CAWSGAGTYEQYF. Written as DNA, the CDR3 is TGTGCCTGGAGTGGAGCGGGGACCTACGAGCAGTACTTC.